These 31 T cell receptor beta chains were all obtained from the same sample, sequenced in a study of CD8+ T cells in alopecia areata. This sample's time point: mouse skin 6 weeks after grafting, around onset of hair loss. Extracted from the samples, RNA was reverse transcribed into cDNA to serve as the sequencing template. This table comes from immunoSEQ multiplex PCR, and its TCRdb copy is limited to in-frame clones, with some not included. The sample offers 4,500 to 7,000 clones and no singletons, the top ten holding more than 25%. The sample was skin, taken at week 6. These receptors were taken from a C3H/HeJ mouse with alopecia areata. As its MHC haplotype, the strain has H2-k.

This clone is medium-sized (0.01 to 0.1%). Gene and germline names: mouse. From the germline J gene comes the end of the CDR3, since the read stops 4 residues before it. The chain recombines TRBV17 with TRBJ2-5; 11 bases line up with TRBD2. CDR3 size: 15 residues. The germline CDR1 and CDR2 sequences are MNHDT and YYDKIL. Trimming removed 3 bases from V and 1 base from J; junction bases left unmatched: 0. Incomplete CDR3 DNA: TGTGCTAGCAGTAGGGACTGGGGGGACCAAGAC. Amino acids: CASSRDWGDQD. The whole CDR3 protein reads CASSRDWGDQDTQYF.

This clone was counted between two and nine times. The listed genes are named as in mouse. With the read ending 4 residues before the CDR3 end, the germline J gene is used to fill in that end. The chain joins TRBV13-1 to TRBJ2-3, with TRBD2 matching over 8 bases. With V trimmed by 0 bases and J by 1 base, 1 base remained unmatched. This CDR3 is 15 amino acids long. Germline lookup yields CDR1 NSHNY and CDR2 SYGAGN. The sequenced part of the CDR3 DNA is TGTGCCAGCAGTGATGTTGGGGGGGGTGCAGAA. Its translation is CASSDVGGGAE. The entire CDR3 protein is CASSDVGGGAETLYF.

This clone was seen a handful of times. Genes and germline come from the mouse. Read coverage stops 4 residues before the CDR3 terminus; the germline J gene supplies the remainder. V gene TRBV13-2 combines with J gene TRBJ2-5; tentative D call: TRBD2 (6 bases). CDR3 length: 14 amino acids. Trimming took 1 base from V and 3 from J, leaving 9 bases between them. Germline values: CDR1 NNHNN, CDR2 SYGAGS (reference sequence). The CDR3 DNA, read in part, is TGTGCCAGCGGTGATAAACTGGGACAAGAC. This gives the protein CASGDKLGQD. The entire CDR3 is CASGDKLGQDTQYF.

This clone was observed a few times. Mouse gene names and germline throughout. Sequencing ends 4 residues short of the CDR3 end; the germline J gene provides the rest. The rearrangement uses TRBV31 and TRBJ2-7; 11 nucleotides match TRBD2. This CDR3 comprises 14 residues. CDR1 GKSSPN and CDR2 SITVG come from the germline V gene. The CDR3 protein is CAWSLGTGGYEQYF. Partial CDR3 DNA: TGTGCCTGGAGTCTAGGGACTGGGGGTTAT.

This clone appeared many times. Germline and genes: mouse. The read comes to an end 4 residues before the CDR3 does, leaving the germline J gene to fill in the end. The chain recombines TRBV16 with TRBJ2-1; possible D gene TRBD1, 6 bases. V lost 5 bases to trimming and J lost 0 bases, with 8 bases between them. The CDR3 has 14 amino acids. Germline values: CDR1 SGHSA, CDR2 FRNQAP. The chain's CDR3 is CASSTGFNYAEQFF. Incomplete CDR3 DNA: TGTGCAAGCAGCACAGGGTTTAACTATGCT.

Remarks on this clone: Mouse germline and gene names are used. The read terminates 4 residues before the CDR3 end, so the remaining end is supplied by the germline J gene. Other DNA sequences in the same sample also yield this CDR3. V gene TRBV5 combines with J gene TRBJ2-7; 11 bases align to TRBD2. Germline CDR1 and CDR2: LGHNA and YNLKQL (reference sequence). The CDR3 runs 14 residues. CDR3 sequence reads: CASSLRDWGYEQYF. The covered CDR3 bases are TGTGCCAGCAGCCTCCGGGACTGGGGGTAT.

This clone has a handful of counts. The gene symbols are mouse symbols. The sequence runs out 4 residues before the end of the CDR3; the remainder is reconstructed from the germline J gene. V gene TRBV12-2 combines with J gene TRBJ2-5, with 10 bases identical to TRBD2. The ends lost 0 bases at V and 0 bases at J; junction bases unmatched: 8. This CDR3 is built from 18 residues. The V gene's germline CDR1 is SGHLS and CDR2 HYDKME. The CDR3 sequence is CASSLVDWGPFNQDTQYF. Incomplete CDR3 DNA: TGTGCCAGCTCTCTCGTGGACTGGGGGCCGTTTAACCAAGAC.

Details on this clone: The genes are named according to mouse. The CDR3 end falls 4 residues outside the read, so it is completed with the germline J gene. The chain carries TRBV5 and TRBJ2-1; TRBD1 aligns across 10 bases. Germline-derived CDR1 and CDR2 are LGHNA and YNLKQL (reference sequence). The CDR3 is 16 amino acids. V was pared by 5 bases and J by 3 bases, with 7 bases of the junction left unmatched. The covered CDR3 bases are TGTGCCAGCAGCGCCGGGGACAGGGGAGGCTATGCT. Protein: CASSAGDRGGYA. The full CDR3 reads CASSAGDRGGYAEQFF.

Ten or more counts support this clone. The genes and germline here are from mouse. The read ends 4 residues before the CDR3 terminus; that terminus is restored from the germline J gene. The chain has TRBV19 and TRBJ2-3; 8 nucleotides align to TRBD1. The CDR3 is 13 residues long. Germline CDR1 and CDR2: FNHDT and SITEND (reference sequence). The part of the CDR3 DNA that was read is TGTGCCAGCACCCTCGACAGGGGAGAA. This gives the protein CASTLDRGE. In full, the CDR3 is CASTLDRGETLYF.

This clone was counted between two and nine times. Genes and germline are mouse. The CDR3 extends 4 residues past the end of the read, so its final part is completed from the germline J gene. The chain couples TRBV19 to TRBJ1-2; 10 bases line up with TRBD1. Germline V gene sequence: CDR1 FNHDT, CDR2 SITEND (reference sequence). CDR3 length: 14 amino acids. Trimming cost V 5 bases and J 1 base; bases outside gene matches: 2. CDR3 bases read: TGTGCCAGCAGAGGGGACAGGGGAAACTCC. This translates into CASRGDRGNS. The whole CDR3 sequence is CASRGDRGNSDYTF.

This clone was detected ten times or more. The gene symbols are mouse symbols. The missing CDR3 end, 4 residues past where the read stops, is filled in from the germline J gene. The chain has TRBV16 and TRBJ2-1; a possible D gene is TRBD1 (6 bases). The CDR3 loop spans 16 amino acids. With 0 bases removed from V and 1 base from J, the gap between germline ends came to 10 bases. The germline V gene encodes CDR1 SGHSA and CDR2 FRNQAP. The CDR3 reads CASSLDFGTNYAEQFF. Incomplete CDR3 DNA: TGTGCAAGCAGCTTAGATTTCGGGACAAACTATGCT.

This clone came up a few times. Genes and germline come from the mouse. The read terminates 4 residues before the CDR3 end, so the remaining end is supplied by the germline J gene. The chain recombines TRBV13-2 with TRBJ2-5; 9 bases line up with TRBD1. CDR1 and CDR2 from the germline V gene are NNHNN and SYGAGS (reference sequence). Germline trimming cut 5 bases from V and 0 bases from J; bases unmatched to any gene: 7. The CDR3 sequence is 16 residues long. Here the CDR3 reads CASGPDRGLNQDTQYF. The CDR3 bases that were read are TGTGCCAGCGGCCCGGACAGGGGCCTTAACCAAGAC.

This clone was counted between two and nine times. Mouse gene names apply. The CDR3 end lies 4 residues beyond the end of the read and is filled in from the germline J gene. The chain couples TRBV13-2 to TRBJ2-5; TRBD2 agrees at 7 bases. The germline V gene encodes CDR1 NNHNN and CDR2 SYGAGS (reference sequence). The V segment lost 3 bases and the J segment 3 bases; nucleotides outside the gene matches: 1. This CDR3 comprises 13 residues. The CDR3 DNA, read in part, is TGTGCCAGCGGTGCCTGGGGGCAAGAC. It translates to CASGAWGQD. In full, the CDR3 reads CASGAWGQDTQYF.

This clone appeared a few times. Mouse names are used for the genes. The read ends 4 residues before the CDR3 terminus; that terminus is restored from the germline J gene. This chain uses TRBV16 with TRBJ2-2, with 8 nucleotides matching TRBD1. CDR3 length: 16 residues. Losses at the gene ends were 4 bases for V and 0 bases for J; bases not matched to a gene: 4. Germline V gene lookup returns CDR1 SGHSA and CDR2 FRNQAP. CDR3: CASSSQGAPNTGQLYF. Partial CDR3 DNA: TGTGCAAGCAGCTCCCAGGGGGCGCCAAACACCGGG.

At least ten counts were recorded for this clone. Mouse gene names and germline throughout. The read gets to within 4 residues of the CDR3 end, and the germline J gene fills in the rest. Within the sample, other DNA sequences also encode this same CDR3. This sequence joins TRBV1 and TRBJ2-7; D is uncertain. Trimming pared 3 bases from V and 0 bases from J, leaving 6 bases between. The length of the CDR3 is 13 residues. Germline-derived CDR1 and CDR2 are NSQYPW and LRSPGD (reference sequence). CDR3 DNA, as far as it was read: TGCACCTGCAGTGCGCAAAGCTCCTAT. Its translation is CTCSAQSSY. The complete CDR3 sequence is CTCSAQSSYEQYF.

In this sample, this clone turned up many times. Mouse gene names apply. The observed sequence ends 4 residues before the CDR3 terminus, with the missing tail filled in from the germline J gene. The rearrangement links TRBV1 to TRBJ1-4; D unresolved. Germline CDR1 is NSQYPW and CDR2 is LRSPGD (reference sequence). This CDR3 is 13 amino acids long. CDR3 sequence: CTCSAELGERLFF. CDR3 DNA (partial): TGCACCTGCAGTGCAGAGTTAGGCGAA.

This clone occurred many times. The gene names here belong to mouse. Read sequence stops 4 residues before the CDR3 end, and the germline J gene provides the missing end. The chain links TRBV5 to TRBJ1-1, with D unresolved. The CDR3 covers 15 residues. The germline V gene has CDR1 LGHNA and CDR2 YNLKQL (reference sequence). V was trimmed by 0 bases and J by 0 bases, leaving 8 bases between them. The CDR3 reads CASSQEAGPNTEVFF. CDR3 DNA (partial): TGTGCCAGCAGCCAAGAGGCAGGCCCAAACACA.

About this clone itself: Each gene name is a mouse one. CDR3 loop: CASSSGTANSDYTF. The sequenced CDR3 bases are TGTGCCAGCAGTTCCGGGACAGCAAACTCC. The chain carries TRBV19 and TRBJ1-2, with 7 bases identical to TRBD1. Read coverage stops 4 residues before the CDR3 terminus; the germline J gene supplies the remainder. This CDR3 spans 14 amino acids. Trimming took 4 bases from V and 0 from J; bases not matched to a gene: 3. Germline CDR1 FNHDT, CDR2 SITEND (reference sequence). Based on the CDR3 plus reference TRBV19 and TRBJ1-2, the full variable domain is GGIITQTPKFLIGQEGQKLTLKCQQNFNHDTMYWYRQDSGKGLRLIYYSITENDLQKGDLSEGYDASREKKSSFSLTVTSAQKNEMAVFLCASSSGTANSDYTFGSGTRLLVI.

This clone is labeled large. The germline and genes are mouse ones. From the germline J gene comes the end of the CDR3, since the read stops 4 residues before it. V and J are TRBV5 and TRBJ2-4; 8 nucleotides align to TRBD2. This CDR3 region has 17 residues. V lost 0 bases to trimming and J lost 1 base; unmatched junction nucleotides: 6. Germline assignment: CDR1 LGHNA and CDR2 YNLKQL (reference sequence). Incomplete CDR3 DNA: TGTGCCAGCAGCCAAGAAGGGGGGGGCGGACGTCAAAAC. Translating it yields CASSQEGGGGRQN. In full, the CDR3 is CASSQEGGGGRQNTLYF.

This clone was picked up a small number of times. Gene and germline names: mouse. The read halts 4 residues ahead of the CDR3 end, with the missing end drawn from the germline J gene. V usage is TRBV13-1 and J usage is TRBJ2-4, with D possibly being TRBD2 (5 bases). The germline V gene has CDR1 NSHNY and CDR2 SYGAGN. This CDR3 contains 14 residues. Trimming took 4 bases from V and 0 from J, leaving 9 bases between them. The sequenced part of the CDR3 DNA is TGTGCCAGCAGTTCGGCTGGGAGTCAAAAC. This codes for CASSSAGSQN. The CDR3, in full, reads CASSSAGSQNTLYF.

This clone was detected a few times. These gene names are mouse names. CDR3 amino acids: CASSWDWGNYAEQFF. The sequenced part of the CDR3 DNA is TGTGCCAGCAGTTGGGACTGGGGGAACTATGCT. V is TRBV13-3 and J is TRBJ2-1; 11 nucleotides agree with TRBD2. Read coverage stops 4 residues before the CDR3 terminus; the germline J gene supplies the remainder. The V gene's germline CDR1 is NNHDY and CDR2 SYVADS. The CDR3 sequence is 15 residues long. V lost 4 bases to trimming and J lost 1 base; unmatched junction nucleotides: 1.

Worth noting for this clone: Gene and germline names: mouse. Coverage ceases 4 residues before the CDR3 finishes, and the germline J gene fills in the end. The rearrangement joins TRBV13-3 to TRBJ2-7; 8 bases are a match to TRBD2. Looked up from germline, CDR1 is NNHDY and CDR2 is SYVADS. The CDR3 contains 13 residues. The chain's CDR3 is CASSEGWGDEQYF. The DNA read from the CDR3 is TGTGCCAGCAGTGAGGGCTGGGGGGAT.

This clone was recorded many times. The listed genes are named as in mouse. The CDR3 is cut off 4 residues early in the read; its end comes from the germline J gene. The J gene is TRBJ2-1, the V gene TRBV17; 8 positions match TRBD2. The CDR3 totals 17 residues. V dropped 0 bases and J dropped 3; count of bases not matched to a gene: 7. CDR1 and CDR2 from the germline V gene are MNHDT and YYDKIL. The CDR3 region is CASSRDWGGRFYAEQFF. CDR3 DNA, as far as it was read: TGTGCTAGCAGTAGAGATTGGGGGGGGCGCTTCTATGCT. The entire variable domain, with the rest obtained from reference TRBV17 and TRBJ2-1, is as follows: DTTVKQNPRYKLARVGKPVNLICSQTMNHDTMYWYQKKPNQAPKLLLFYYDKILNREADTFEKFQSSRPNNSFCSLYIGSAGLEYSAMYLCASSRDWGGRFYAEQFFGPGTRLTVL.

Worth noting for this clone: Germline and genes: mouse. The read ends 4 residues shy of where the CDR3 ends; the end is completed using the germline J gene. The chain joins TRBV3 to TRBJ2-7; D gene unclear. This CDR3 region has 12 residues. Per germline, CDR1 SNHLY and CDR2 FYNGKV (reference sequence). The sequenced CDR3 bases are TGTGCCAGCAGCTTAAAAAAGTAT. It codes for CASSLKKY. The whole CDR3 is CASSLKKYEQYF.

This clone was seen a handful of times. Gene names denote mouse genes. Read sequence stops 4 residues before the CDR3 end, and the germline J gene provides the missing end. The rearrangement joins TRBV14 to TRBJ2-1; TRBD1 might be the D (6 bases). CDR3 length equals 14 residues. From germline, CDR1 is SGHDT and CDR2 FRDEAV. The ends were cut back, 1 base at V and 5 bases at J, with 10 bases in the middle. Partial CDR3 DNA: TGTGCCAGCAGTTTCCAGGGGAGGGATGCT. Protein product: CASSFQGRDA. The entire CDR3 is CASSFQGRDAEQFF.

In its sample, this clone was seen many times. Each gene name is a mouse one. The CDR3 end lies 4 residues beyond the end of the read and is filled in from the germline J gene. The J gene is TRBJ1-1, the V gene TRBV19; D possibly corresponds to TRBD1 (6 bases). This CDR3 is built from 14 residues. The V gene's germline CDR1 is FNHDT and CDR2 SITEND (reference sequence). The ends were cut back, 4 bases at V and 1 base at J, with 11 bases in the middle. This chain's CDR3 is CASSPDSINTEVFF. Incomplete CDR3 DNA: TGTGCCAGCAGTCCGGACAGCATAAACACA. The complete variable domain, with remaining parts taken from reference TRBV19 and TRBJ1-1, reads GGIITQTPKFLIGQEGQKLTLKCQQNFNHDTMYWYRQDSGKGLRLIYYSITENDLQKGDLSEGYDASREKKSSFSLTVTSAQKNEMAVFLCASSPDSINTEVFFGKGTRLTVV.

Regarding this clone: Mouse names are used for the genes. The sequence runs out 3 residues before the end of the CDR3; the remainder is reconstructed from the germline J gene. The chain links TRBV19 to TRBJ1-6, with D perhaps matching TRBD1 (5 bases). TRBJ1-6 is placed among ORFs of uncertain function. CDR1 and CDR2 from the germline V gene are FNHDT and SITEND (reference sequence). Trimming shortened V by 3 bases and J by 9 bases, and 13 bases separated the two germline ends. The CDR3 runs 14 residues. Partial CDR3 DNA: TGTGCCAGCAGTACGGACAACCGGCGTTCGCCC. Translation gives CASSTDNRRSP. The full CDR3 protein is CASSTDNRRSPLYF.

This clone appeared a few times. Genes here carry mouse names. The read gets to within 4 residues of the CDR3 end, and the germline J gene fills in the rest. The chain carries TRBV13-3 and TRBJ2-5, with unresolved D. Germline V CDR1 and CDR2: NNHDY, SYVADS. CDR3 size: 15 residues. The V gene lost 5 bases and the J gene lost 0 bases, with 13 bases spanning the gap. Incomplete CDR3 DNA: TGTGCCAGCAGCCCCAATCAGATTAACCAAGAC. It is translated as CASSPNQINQD. The whole CDR3 reads CASSPNQINQDTQYF. The entire variable domain, with the rest obtained from reference TRBV13-3 and TRBJ2-5, is as follows: EAAVTQSPRSKVAVTGGKVTLSCHQTNNHDYMYWYRQDTGHGLRLIHYSYVADSTEKGDIPDGYKASRPSQENFSLILELASLSQTAVYFCASSPNQINQDTQYFGPGTRLLVL.

This clone was observed many times. Genes here carry mouse names. With the read ending 4 residues before the CDR3 end, the germline J gene is used to fill in that end. The rearrangement uses TRBV5 and TRBJ1-2; no definite D call. V lost 0 bases to trimming and J lost 3 bases, with 5 bases between them. This CDR3 has 13 amino acids. Germline V gene sequence: CDR1 LGHNA, CDR2 YNLKQL (reference sequence). This CDR3 is CASSQETYSDYTF. The sequenced CDR3 bases are TGTGCCAGCAGCCAAGAGACTTACTCC.

This clone was seen many times. Each gene name is a mouse one. The read is 4 residues too short to cover the CDR3 end, so that end is filled in from the germline J gene. This chain joins TRBV13-2 and TRBJ2-3; 11 bases agree with TRBD2. The V gene end was trimmed by 4 bases and the J gene end by 0 bases; junction bases not matched to a gene: 4. Germline-derived CDR1 and CDR2 are NNHNN and SYGAGS (reference sequence). The CDR3 runs to 16 residues. The sequenced CDR3 bases are TGTGCCAGCGGTCAAACTGGGGGGGCTAGTGCAGAA. It codes for CASGQTGGASAE. The full CDR3 sequence reads CASGQTGGASAETLYF.

In its sample, this clone was seen many times. The listed genes are named as in mouse. The CDR3 end lies 4 residues beyond the end of the read and is filled in from the germline J gene. This chain joins TRBV16 and TRBJ2-7, with D uncertain. The CDR3 spans 11 residues. Germline V lookup: CDR1 SGHSA, CDR2 FRNQAP. The CDR3: CASSLQYEQYF. The part of the CDR3 DNA that was read is TGTGCAAGCAGCTTACAGTAT.